These 8 T cell receptor beta chains were sequenced from one sample in a study of T cells in Graves' hyperthyroidism and ophthalmopathy. Template material for amplifying TCR beta CDR3 regions consisted of RNA transcripts. A set of HTBI primers served as the primers for a first-round RT-PCR of the TCR CDR3. TCRdb redid the calling of the multiplex PCR reads with MiXCR, one entry per CDR3 protein. The sample lists 690,000 or so distinct CDR3 sequences; roughly 20% were seen once. The sequencing sample was made of blood. The source of these receptors is a woman aged 45 to 65 with Graves' hyperthyroidism that later progressed to Graves' ophthalmopathy.

V and J are TRBV5-5 and TRBJ2-6, with D perhaps TRBD1 (6 bases). Germline CDR1 is SGHKS and CDR2 is YYEKEE (reference sequence). V lost 4 bases to trimming and J lost 0 bases, with 11 bases between them. The CDR3 consists of 16 residues. The CDR3 region is CASSRDIGSGANVLTF. In DNA, the CDR3 is TGTGCCAGCAGCCGGGACATCGGCTCTGGGGCCAACGTCCTGACTTTC.

This clonotype was counted many times. The V call is TRBV30, the J call TRBJ2-5; D not resolved. This CDR3 is 13 amino acids long. Germline loops: CDR1 GTSNPN, CDR2 SVGIG (reference sequence). The V and J ends lost 2 bases and 5 bases respectively, with 12 bases between them. Here the CDR3 reads CAWSLLVGETQYF. CDR3 sequence (DNA): TGTGCCTGGAGTCTCCTAGTGGGTGAGACCCAGTACTTC. The whole variable domain, remainder taken from reference TRBV30 and TRBJ2-5, is SQTIHQWPATLVQPVGSPLSLECTVEGTSNPNLYWYRQAAGRGLQLLFYSVGIGQISSEVPQNLSASRPQDRQFILSSKKLLLSDSGFYLCAWSLLVGETQYFGPGTRLLVL.

This clonotype has a count of ten or more. This chain links TRBV3-1 with TRBJ1-2, with D possibly TRBD1 on 6 matching bases. From germline, CDR1 is LGHDT and CDR2 YNNKEL (reference sequence). The V end was cut by 0 bases, the J end by 3 bases, with 11 bases between. CDR3 length: 15 amino acids. Here the CDR3 DNA reads TGTGCCAGCAGCCAAGATCCACAGGGAGACTATGGCTACACCTTC. As protein: CASSQDPQGDYGYTF.

The V and J genes are TRBV27 and TRBJ2-1; D tentatively reads TRBD1 or TRBD2 (5 bases each). The CDR3 is 14 amino acids. V lost 6 bases to trimming and J lost 9 bases, with 18 bases between them. In germline, CDR1 is MNHEY, CDR2 SMNVEV (reference sequence). The CDR3, as DNA: TGTGCCAGCAGCTTAAAAAGGGTGAGGGGTGAGCAGTTCTTC. Translation gives CASSLKRVRGEQFF.

This clonotype showed up many times. This chain connects TRBV20-1 to TRBJ2-3, with 10 nucleotides matching TRBD2. Looked up from germline, CDR1 is DFQATT and CDR2 is SNEGSKA (reference sequence). This CDR3 spans 15 amino acids. J was trimmed by 3 bases and V by 3 bases; bases with no gene match: 6. The CDR3 DNA follows: TGCAGTGCTAGTCCAAGCGGGGGGGGTACAGATACGCAGTATTTT. Residues: CSASPSGGGTDTQYF.

The table lists this clonotype with many counts. The J gene is TRBJ1-1, the V gene TRBV2; a possible D gene is TRBD1 (5 bases). The CDR3 sequence is 12 residues long. Trimming took off 3 bases at V and 5 bases at J, with 7 bases between the two ends. Germline values: CDR1 SNHLY, CDR2 FYNNEI. The CDR3: CASSDGGTEAFF. Written as DNA, the CDR3 is TGTGCCAGCAGTGACGGGGGGACTGAAGCTTTCTTT.

This clonotype has more than one count but fewer than ten. This sequence joins TRBV27 and TRBJ2-3, with 11 nucleotides matching TRBD2. CDR3 size: 18 residues. The V and J ends lost 0 bases and 4 bases, in that order; junction bases with no gene match: 9. CDR1 MNHEY and CDR2 SMNVEV come from the germline V gene (reference sequence). The CDR3 is CASSLSGLAGGPPDTQYF. The CDR3 bases are TGTGCCAGCAGTTTATCGGGGTTAGCGGGGGGGCCGCCAGATACGCAGTATTTT.

The genes are TRBV27 and TRBJ1-5; perhaps TRBD1 as D (5 bases). Germline CDR1 and CDR2: MNHEY and SMNVEV (reference sequence). This CDR3 contains 18 residues. Trimming left V 5 bases short and J 0 bases short, with 20 bases between. The CDR3 nucleotides are TGTGCCAGCAGTCCTACCTACCGAGGGGTCCTTAGCAATCAGCCCCAGCATTTT. Amino acid sequence: CASSPTYRGVLSNQPQHF.